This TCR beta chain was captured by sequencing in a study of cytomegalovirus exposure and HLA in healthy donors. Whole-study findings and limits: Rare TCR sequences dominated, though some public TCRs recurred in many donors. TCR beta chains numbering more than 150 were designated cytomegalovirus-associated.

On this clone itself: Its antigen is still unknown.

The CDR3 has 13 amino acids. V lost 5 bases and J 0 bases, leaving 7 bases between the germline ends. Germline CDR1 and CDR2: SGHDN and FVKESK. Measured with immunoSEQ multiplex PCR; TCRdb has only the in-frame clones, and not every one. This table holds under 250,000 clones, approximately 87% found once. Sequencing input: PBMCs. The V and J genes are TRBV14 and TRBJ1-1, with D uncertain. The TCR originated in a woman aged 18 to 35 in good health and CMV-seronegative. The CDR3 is CASSKGMNTEAFF. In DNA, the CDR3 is TGTGCCAGCAGCAAGGGAATGAACACTGAAGCTTTCTTT.